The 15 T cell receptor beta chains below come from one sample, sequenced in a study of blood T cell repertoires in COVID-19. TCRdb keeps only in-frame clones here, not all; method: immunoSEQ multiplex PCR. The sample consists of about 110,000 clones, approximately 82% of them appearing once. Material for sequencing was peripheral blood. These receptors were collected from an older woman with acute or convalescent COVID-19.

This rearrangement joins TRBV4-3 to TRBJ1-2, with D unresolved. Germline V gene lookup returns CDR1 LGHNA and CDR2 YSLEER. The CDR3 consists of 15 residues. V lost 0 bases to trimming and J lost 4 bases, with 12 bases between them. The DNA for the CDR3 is TGCGCCAGCAGCCAAGATCTGTTGTCGGGCTATGGCTACACCTTC. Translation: CASSQDLLSGYGYTF.

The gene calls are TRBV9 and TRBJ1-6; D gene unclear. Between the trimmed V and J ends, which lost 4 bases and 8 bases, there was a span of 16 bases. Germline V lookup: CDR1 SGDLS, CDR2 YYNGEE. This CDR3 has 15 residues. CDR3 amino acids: CASSPSFEGYSPLHF. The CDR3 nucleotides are TGTGCCAGCAGCCCCTCATTTGAGGGTTATTCACCCCTCCACTTT. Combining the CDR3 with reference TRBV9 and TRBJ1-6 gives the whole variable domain DSGVTQTPKHLITATGQRVTLRCSPRSGDLSVYWYQQSLDQGLQFLIQYYNGEERAKGNILERFSAQQFPDLHSELNLSSLELGDSALYFCASSPSFEGYSPLHFGNGTRLTVT.

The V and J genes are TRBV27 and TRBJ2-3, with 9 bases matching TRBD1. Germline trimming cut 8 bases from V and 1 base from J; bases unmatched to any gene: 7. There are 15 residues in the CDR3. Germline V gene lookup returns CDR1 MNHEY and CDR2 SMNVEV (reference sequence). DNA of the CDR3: TGTGCCAGCGGTAAAGGACAGGGGCGCACAGATACGCAGTATTTT. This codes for CASGKGQGRTDTQYF.

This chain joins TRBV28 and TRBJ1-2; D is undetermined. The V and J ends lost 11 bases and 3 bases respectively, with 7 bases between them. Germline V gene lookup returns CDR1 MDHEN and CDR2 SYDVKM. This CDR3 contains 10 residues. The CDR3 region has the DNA TGTGCCGTAAGCGACTATGGCTACACCTTC. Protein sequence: CAVSDYGYTF.

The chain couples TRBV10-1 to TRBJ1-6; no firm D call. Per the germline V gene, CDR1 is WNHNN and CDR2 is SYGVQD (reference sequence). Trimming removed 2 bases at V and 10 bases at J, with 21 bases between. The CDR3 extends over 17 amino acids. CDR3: CASSETWCPPVGSPLHF. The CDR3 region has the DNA TGCGCCAGCAGTGAGACATGGTGCCCTCCTGTCGGGTCACCCCTCCACTTT.

The CDR3 spells CATSREGGAQYF. CDR3 nucleotide sequence: TGTGCCACCAGCAGAGAAGGCGGGGCCCAGTACTTC. This chain links TRBV15 with TRBJ2-5; perhaps TRBD2 as D (6 bases). Per the germline V gene, CDR1 is LNHNV and CDR2 is YYDKDF (reference sequence). The CDR3 spans 12 residues. V was clipped by 0 bases and J by 9 bases, with 8 bases between them.

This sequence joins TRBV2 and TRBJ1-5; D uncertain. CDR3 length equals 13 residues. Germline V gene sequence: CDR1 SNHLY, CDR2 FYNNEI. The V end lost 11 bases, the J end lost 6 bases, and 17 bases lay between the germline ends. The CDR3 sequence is CAASTQESQPQHF. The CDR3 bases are TGTGCCGCGAGCACCCAAGAAAGTCAGCCCCAGCATTTT.

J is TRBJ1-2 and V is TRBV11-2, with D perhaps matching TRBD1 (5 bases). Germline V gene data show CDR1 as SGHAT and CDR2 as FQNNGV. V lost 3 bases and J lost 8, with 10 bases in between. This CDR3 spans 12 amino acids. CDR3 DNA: TGTGCCAGCAGCTTTCTGGGGGGAGGCTACACCTTC. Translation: CASSFLGGGYTF.

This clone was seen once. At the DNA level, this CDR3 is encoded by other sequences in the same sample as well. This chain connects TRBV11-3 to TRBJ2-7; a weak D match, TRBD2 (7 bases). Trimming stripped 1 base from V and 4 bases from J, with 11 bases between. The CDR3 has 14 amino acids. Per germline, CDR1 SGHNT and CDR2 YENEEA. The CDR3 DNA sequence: TGTGCCAGCAGCTTAGGTGGGGGGGCATACGAGCAGTACTTC. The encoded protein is CASSLGGGAYEQYF.

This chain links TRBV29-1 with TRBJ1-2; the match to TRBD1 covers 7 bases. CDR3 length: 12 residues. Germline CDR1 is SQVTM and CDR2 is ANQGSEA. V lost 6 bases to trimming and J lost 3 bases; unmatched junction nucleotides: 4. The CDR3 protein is CSVGGGHYGYTF. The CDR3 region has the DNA TGCAGCGTCGGAGGGGGCCACTATGGCTACACCTTC.

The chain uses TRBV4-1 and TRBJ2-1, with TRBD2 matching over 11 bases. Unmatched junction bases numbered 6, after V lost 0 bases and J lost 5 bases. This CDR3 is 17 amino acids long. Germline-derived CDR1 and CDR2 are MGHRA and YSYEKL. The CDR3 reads CASSQDHGTSGNNEQFF. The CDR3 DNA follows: TGCGCCAGCAGCCAAGATCACGGGACTAGCGGAAACAATGAGCAGTTCTTC.

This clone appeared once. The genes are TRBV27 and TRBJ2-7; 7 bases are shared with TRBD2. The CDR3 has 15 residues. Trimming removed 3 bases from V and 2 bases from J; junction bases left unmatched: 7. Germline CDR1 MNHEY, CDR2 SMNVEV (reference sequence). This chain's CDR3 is CASSLSPGGTYEQYF. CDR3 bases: TGTGCCAGCAGTTTGTCCCCGGGAGGAACCTACGAGCAGTACTTC.

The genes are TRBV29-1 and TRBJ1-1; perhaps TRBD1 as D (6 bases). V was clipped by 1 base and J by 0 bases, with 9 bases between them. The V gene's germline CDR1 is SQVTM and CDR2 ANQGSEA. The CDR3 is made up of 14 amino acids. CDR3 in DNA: TGCAGCGTTGAAGTGGACAGCATGAACACTGAAGCTTTCTTT. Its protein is CSVEVDSMNTEAFF.

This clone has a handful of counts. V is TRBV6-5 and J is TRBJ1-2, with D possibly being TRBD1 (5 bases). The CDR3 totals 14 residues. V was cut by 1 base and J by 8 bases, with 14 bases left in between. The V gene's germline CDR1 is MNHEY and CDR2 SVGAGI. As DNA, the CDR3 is TGTGCCAGCAGTTACTTGGTGGCAGGGCAGGGCTACACCTTC. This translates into CASSYLVAGQGYTF.

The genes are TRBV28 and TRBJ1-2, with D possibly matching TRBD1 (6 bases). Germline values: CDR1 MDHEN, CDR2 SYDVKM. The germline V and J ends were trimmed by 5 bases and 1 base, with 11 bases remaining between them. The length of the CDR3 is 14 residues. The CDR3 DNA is TGTGCCAGCAGTGGGGGCGGAAATAACTATGGCTACACCTTC. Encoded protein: CASSGGGNNYGYTF.